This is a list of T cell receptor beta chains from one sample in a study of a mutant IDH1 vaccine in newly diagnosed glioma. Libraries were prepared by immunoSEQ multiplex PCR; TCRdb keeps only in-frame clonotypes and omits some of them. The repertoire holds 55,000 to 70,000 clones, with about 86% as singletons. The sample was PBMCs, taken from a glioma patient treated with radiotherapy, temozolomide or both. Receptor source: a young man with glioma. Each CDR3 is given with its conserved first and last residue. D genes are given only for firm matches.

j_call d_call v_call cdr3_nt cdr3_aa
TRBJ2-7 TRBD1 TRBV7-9 TGTGCCAGCAGCTTAGTTCCCAACAGGGGAACCTACGAGCAGTACTTC CASSLVPNRGTYEQYF
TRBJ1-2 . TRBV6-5 TGTGCCAGCAGTTACTTCTTACAGAATACAGGGAATCGCTACACCTTC CASSYFLQNTGNRYTF
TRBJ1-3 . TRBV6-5 TGTGCCAGCAGTTGGAACAGCGTCGACTCTGGAAACACCATATATTTT CASSWNSVDSGNTIYF
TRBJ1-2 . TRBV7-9 TGTGCCAGCAGCCTACATAAAGAATCCGGGACAACATCTAACTATGGCTACACCTTC CASSLHKESGTTSNYGYTF
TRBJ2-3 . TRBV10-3 TGTGCCACCAGTCCAGCGGGCACAAGCACAGATACGCAGTATTTT CATSPAGTSTDTQYF
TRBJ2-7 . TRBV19 TGTGCCAGTAGTATAGCCGAGTACTACGAGCAGTACTTC CASSIAEYYEQYF
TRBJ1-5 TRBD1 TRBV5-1 TGCGCCAGCAGCCCGGGACAGGGGGCATTTCAGCCCCAGCATTTT CASSPGQGAFQPQHF
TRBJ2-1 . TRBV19 TGTGCCAGTAAAGGCAGATACTACAATGAGCAGTTCTTC CASKGRYYNEQFF
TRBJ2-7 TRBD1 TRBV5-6 TGTGCCAGCAGCCCGCCGGACAGGGGAATTTACGAGCAGTACTTC CASSPPDRGIYEQYF
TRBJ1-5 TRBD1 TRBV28 TGTGCCAGCAGTTTAACAGGGGGCCTAAGACCCCAGCATTTT CASSLTGGLRPQHF